The following is a T cell receptor (beta chain) sequence with its context. The target antigen is unknown. This sample includes further DNA sequences coding for the same CDR3. This specimen belongs to a study of shared clonotypes between healthy human individuals. The protocol was immunoSEQ multiplex PCR, while the TCRdb copy is restricted to in-frame clones and leaves out a portion. The sample holds about 2.4 million clones, 80% to 95% seen once. Germline V gene sequence: CDR1 SGHRS, CDR2 YFSETQ. The CDR3 totals 15 residues. The V segment lost 3 bases and the J segment 1 base; nucleotides outside the gene matches: 2. Study-wide findings and caveats: Measured sharing among donors was expected to vary with sequencing depth.

The sample consisted of naive CD4+ T cells from PBMCs. Subset given: CD45RA+ positively selected. The rearrangement uses TRBV5-1 and TRBJ2-2, with 8 bases identical to TRBD2. The receptor was derived from a man between 18 and 35 years old in good health. Some clones in this sample may be carry-over from other donors' samples. The CDR3 is CASSSGTRNTGELFF. The DNA of the CDR3 is TGCGCCAGCAGCTCCGGGACTAGGAACACCGGGGAGCTGTTTTTT.